The entry below describes one T cell receptor (beta chain). These data come from a study of cytomegalovirus exposure and HLA in healthy donors. V lost 2 bases to trimming and J lost 9 bases; unmatched junction nucleotides: 9. The CDR3 consists of 14 residues. Germline CDR1 is MNHNS and CDR2 is SASEGT. With 60 Vbeta and 13 Jbeta primers, the PCR was carried out. Only in-frame clones appear in the TCRdb table, and some are missing; sequencing was by immunoSEQ multiplex PCR. The table includes about 190,000 clones, around 84% detected once. Sequenced material: PBMCs. This TCR came from a woman aged 50 to 65 in good health and CMV-seropositive. The chain combines TRBV6-1 with TRBJ1-2; 7 bases match TRBD1. CDR3 in amino acids: CASSESLQGLSYTF. CDR3 DNA sequence: TGTGCCAGCAGTGAATCGTTACAGGGGCTAAGCTACACCTTC.